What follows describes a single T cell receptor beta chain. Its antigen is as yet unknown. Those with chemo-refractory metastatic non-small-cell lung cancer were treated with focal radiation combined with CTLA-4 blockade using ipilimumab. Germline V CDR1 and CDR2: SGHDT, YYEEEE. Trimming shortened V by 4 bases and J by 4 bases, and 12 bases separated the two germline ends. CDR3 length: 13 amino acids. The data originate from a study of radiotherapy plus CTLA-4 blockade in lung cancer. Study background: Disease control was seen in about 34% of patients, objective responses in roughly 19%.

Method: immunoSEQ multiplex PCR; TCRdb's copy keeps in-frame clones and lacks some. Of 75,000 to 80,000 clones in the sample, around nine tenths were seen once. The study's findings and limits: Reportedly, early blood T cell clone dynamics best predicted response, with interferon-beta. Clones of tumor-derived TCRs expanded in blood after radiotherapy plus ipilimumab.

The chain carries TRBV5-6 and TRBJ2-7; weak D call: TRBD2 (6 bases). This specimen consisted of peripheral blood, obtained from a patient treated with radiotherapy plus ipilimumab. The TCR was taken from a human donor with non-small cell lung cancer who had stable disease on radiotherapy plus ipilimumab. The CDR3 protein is CASSRGLTYEQYF. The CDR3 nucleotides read TGTGCCAGCAGCAGGGGACTTACTTACGAGCAGTACTTC.